Listed below are T cell receptor beta chains from one sample, sequenced in a study of human T cells and chemical hapten exposure. TCRdb re-analysed the RACE reads in MiXCR, keeping a single row per CDR3 protein. The data contain about 56,000 distinct CDR3 sequences, over 7.5% of them singletons. The sequencing here drew on whole blood, taken in connection with sensitization to the hapten diphenylcyclopropenone (DPC). The receptor set was obtained from a woman between 40 and 55 years old with alopecia areata. Some clones in this sample may be carry-over from other donors' samples. Both conserved end residues are trimmed from each CDR3. Expanded clones are given a class, and other clones once, few, many or no size at all.

TRBV7-9,TRBJ2-2,NA,8,ASSPGELF
TRBV9,TRBJ1-6,many,11,ASSPKTSTPLH
TRBV9,TRBJ1-2,few,13,ASSVGDLLGYGYT
TRBV9,TRBJ2-7,NA,13,ASSVGLAGVYEQY
TRBV27,TRBJ1-4,many,16,ASSPLRGPQPTNEKLF
TRBV7-2,TRBJ2-3,few,13,ASLERGGSVDTQY
TRBV28,TRBJ2-3,NA,14,ASSAQLSWETETQY
TRBV5-6,TRBJ2-2,few,14,ASSLGPSSNTGELF
TRBV9,TRBJ2-6,many,13,ASSVEGAGANVLT
TRBV11-3,TRBJ2-1,few,12,ASSRDREFDEQF
TRBV20-1,TRBJ2-6,many,12,SAEDRGGANVLT
TRBV9,TRBJ2-6,few,16,ASSVFTGYGSGANVLT
TRBV5-4,TRBJ1-2,NA,12,ASSARGHRYGYT
TRBV7-6,TRBJ2-3,many,12,ASSLALAGDGQY